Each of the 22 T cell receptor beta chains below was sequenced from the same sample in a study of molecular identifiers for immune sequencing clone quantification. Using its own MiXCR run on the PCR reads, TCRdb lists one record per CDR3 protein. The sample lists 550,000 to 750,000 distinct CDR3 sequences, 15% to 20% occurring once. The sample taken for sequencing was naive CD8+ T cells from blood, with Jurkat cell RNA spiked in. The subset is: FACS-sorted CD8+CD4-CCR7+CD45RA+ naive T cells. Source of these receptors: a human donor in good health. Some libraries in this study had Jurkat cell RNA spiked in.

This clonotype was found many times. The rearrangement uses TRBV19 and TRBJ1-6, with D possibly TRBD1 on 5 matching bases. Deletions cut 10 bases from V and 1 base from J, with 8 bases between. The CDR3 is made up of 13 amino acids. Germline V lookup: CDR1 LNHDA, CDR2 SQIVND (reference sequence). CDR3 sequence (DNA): TGTGCCACTCAGGGTTCCTATAATTCACCCCTCCACTTT. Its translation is CATQGSYNSPLHF.

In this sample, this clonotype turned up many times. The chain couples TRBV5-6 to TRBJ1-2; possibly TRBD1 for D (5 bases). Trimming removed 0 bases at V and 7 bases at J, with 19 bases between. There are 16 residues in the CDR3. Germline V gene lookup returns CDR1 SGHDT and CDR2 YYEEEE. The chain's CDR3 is CASSLDFSDNARGYTF. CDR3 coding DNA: TGTGCCAGCAGCTTGGACTTTTCGGACAATGCCCGTGGCTACACCTTC.

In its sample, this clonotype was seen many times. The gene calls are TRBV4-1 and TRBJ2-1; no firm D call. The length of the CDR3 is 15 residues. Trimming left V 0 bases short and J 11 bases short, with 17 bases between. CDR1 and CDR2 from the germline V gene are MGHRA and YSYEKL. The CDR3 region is CASSQDSSADGQQFF. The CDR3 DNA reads TGCGCCAGCAGCCAAGATTCCTCAGCTGATGGGCAGCAGTTCTTC.

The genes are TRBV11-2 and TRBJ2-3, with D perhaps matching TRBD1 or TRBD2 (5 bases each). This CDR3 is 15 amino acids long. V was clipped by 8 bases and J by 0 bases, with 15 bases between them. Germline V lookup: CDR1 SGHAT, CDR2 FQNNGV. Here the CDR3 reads CASPPQGGSTDTQYF. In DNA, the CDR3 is TGTGCCAGCCCCCCCCAGGGCGGGAGCACAGATACGCAGTATTTT.

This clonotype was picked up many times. The CDR3 coding sequence is TGTGCCAGCAGCCCCATTCCCGGGACTAGCGGGAGTAGTTTCACAGATACGCAGTATTTT. This codes for CASSPIPGTSGSSFTDTQYF. The rearrangement uses TRBV7-9 and TRBJ2-3; 14 bases are a match to TRBD2. CDR3 length: 20 amino acids. In germline, CDR1 is SEHNR, CDR2 FQNEAQ (reference sequence). V was pared by 5 bases and J by 2 bases, with 15 bases of the junction left unmatched.

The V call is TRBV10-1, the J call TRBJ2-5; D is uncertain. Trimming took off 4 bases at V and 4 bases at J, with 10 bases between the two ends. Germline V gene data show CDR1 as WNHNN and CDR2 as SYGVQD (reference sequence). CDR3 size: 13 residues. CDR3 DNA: TGCGCCAGCAGTGGAGCCTATGGAGAGACCCAGTACTTC. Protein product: CASSGAYGETQYF.

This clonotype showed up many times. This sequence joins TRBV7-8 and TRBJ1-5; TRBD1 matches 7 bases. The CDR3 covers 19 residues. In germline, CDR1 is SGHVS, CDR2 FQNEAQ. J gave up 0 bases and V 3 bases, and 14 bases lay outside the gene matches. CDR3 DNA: TGTGCCAGCAGCTTTAGGCAGGGGGTGGACATTAATAGCAATCAGCCCCAGCATTTT. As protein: CASSFRQGVDINSNQPQHF.

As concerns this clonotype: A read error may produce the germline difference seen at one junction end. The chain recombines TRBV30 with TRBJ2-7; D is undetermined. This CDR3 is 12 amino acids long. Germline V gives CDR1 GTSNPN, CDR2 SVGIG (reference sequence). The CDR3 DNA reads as TGTGCCCGGAGTCCCCCCTCCTACGAGCAGTACTTC. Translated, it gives CARSPPSYEQYF. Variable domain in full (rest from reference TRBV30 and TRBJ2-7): SQTIHQWPATLVQPVGSPLSLECTVEGTSNPNLYWYRQAAGRGLQLLFYSVGIGQISSEVPQNLSASRPQDRQFILSSKKLLLSDSGFYLCARSPPSYEQYFGPGTRLTVT.

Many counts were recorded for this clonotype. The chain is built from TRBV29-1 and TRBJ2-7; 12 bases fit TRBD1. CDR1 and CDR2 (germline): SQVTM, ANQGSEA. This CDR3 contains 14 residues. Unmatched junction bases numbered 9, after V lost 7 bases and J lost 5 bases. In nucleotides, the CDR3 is TGCAGCGCCGAATGGGGACAGGGGGCACACGAGCAGTACTTC. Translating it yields CSAEWGQGAHEQYF.

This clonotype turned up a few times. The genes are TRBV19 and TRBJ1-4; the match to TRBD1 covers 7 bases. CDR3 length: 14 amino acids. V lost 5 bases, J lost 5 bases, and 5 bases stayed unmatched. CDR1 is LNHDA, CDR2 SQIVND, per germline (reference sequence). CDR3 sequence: CASSSRDRNEKLFF. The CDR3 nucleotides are TGTGCCAGTAGTTCCCGGGACAGAAATGAAAAACTGTTTTTT. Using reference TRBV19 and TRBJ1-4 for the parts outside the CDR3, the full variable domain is DGGITQSPKYLFRKEGQNVTLSCEQNLNHDAMYWYRQDPGQGLRLIYYSQIVNDFQKGDIAEGYSVSREKKESFPLTVTSAQKNPTAFYLCASSSRDRNEKLFFGSGTQLSVL.

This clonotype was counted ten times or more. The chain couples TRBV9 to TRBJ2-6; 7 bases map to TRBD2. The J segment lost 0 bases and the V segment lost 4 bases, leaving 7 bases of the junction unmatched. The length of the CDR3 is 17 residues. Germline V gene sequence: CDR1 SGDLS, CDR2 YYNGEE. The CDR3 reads CASSSPRGDSGANVLTF. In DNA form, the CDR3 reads TGTGCCAGCAGCTCCCCCCGGGGGGACTCTGGGGCCAACGTCCTGACTTTC.

The CDR3 DNA follows: TGCAGTGCTAGCCATCCCGCAGGGAGTAGAGTTACGCAGTATTTT. It specifies CSASHPAGSRVTQYF. The genes are TRBV20-1 and TRBJ2-3; D tentatively fits TRBD1 or TRBD2 (5 bases each). The CDR3 totals 15 residues. Per the germline V gene, CDR1 is DFQATT and CDR2 is SNEGSKA (reference sequence). V was clipped by 3 bases and J by 8 bases, with 21 bases between them.

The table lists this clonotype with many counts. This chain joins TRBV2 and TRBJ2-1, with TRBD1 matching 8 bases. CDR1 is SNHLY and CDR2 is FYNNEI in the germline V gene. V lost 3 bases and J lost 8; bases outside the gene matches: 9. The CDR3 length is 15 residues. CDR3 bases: TGTGCCAGCAGTGAGGGGCAGGGGGCCATCCATGAGCAGTTCTTC. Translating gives CASSEGQGAIHEQFF.

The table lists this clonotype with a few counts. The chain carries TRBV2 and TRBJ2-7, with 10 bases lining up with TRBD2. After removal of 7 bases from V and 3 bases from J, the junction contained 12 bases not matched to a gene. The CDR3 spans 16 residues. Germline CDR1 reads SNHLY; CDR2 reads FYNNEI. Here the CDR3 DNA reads TGTGCCAGCAAGCCGTCTAGCGGGGGCCTTCACTACGAGCAGTACTTC. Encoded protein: CASKPSSGGLHYEQYF.

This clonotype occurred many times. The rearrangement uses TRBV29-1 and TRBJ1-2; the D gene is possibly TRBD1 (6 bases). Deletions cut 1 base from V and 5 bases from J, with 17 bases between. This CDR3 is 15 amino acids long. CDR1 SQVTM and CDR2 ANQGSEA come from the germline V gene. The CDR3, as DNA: TGCAGCGTTGAAGGATGGGGGCAGGATCGGTATGGCTACACCTTC. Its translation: CSVEGWGQDRYGYTF.

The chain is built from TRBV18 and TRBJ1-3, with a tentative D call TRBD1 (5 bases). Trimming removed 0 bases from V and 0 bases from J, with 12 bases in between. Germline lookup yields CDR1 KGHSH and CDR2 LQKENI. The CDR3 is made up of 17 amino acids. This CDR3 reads CASSPPIGQISGNTIYF. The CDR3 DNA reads TGTGCCAGCTCACCACCGATAGGACAAATCTCTGGAAACACCATATATTTT.

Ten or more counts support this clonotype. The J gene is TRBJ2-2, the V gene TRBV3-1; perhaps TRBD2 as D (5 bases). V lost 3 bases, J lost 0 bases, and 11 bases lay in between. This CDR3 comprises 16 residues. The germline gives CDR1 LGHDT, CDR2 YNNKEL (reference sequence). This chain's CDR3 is CASSQIDSANTGELFF. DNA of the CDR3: TGTGCCAGCAGCCAGATAGATAGCGCGAACACCGGGGAGCTGTTTTTT.

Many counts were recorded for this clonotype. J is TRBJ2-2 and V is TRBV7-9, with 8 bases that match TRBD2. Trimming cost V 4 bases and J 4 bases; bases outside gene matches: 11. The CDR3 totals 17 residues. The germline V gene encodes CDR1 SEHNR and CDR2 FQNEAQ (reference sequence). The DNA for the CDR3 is TGTGCCAGCAGCTCATTCACAGCGGGGGTGACCACCGGGGAGCTGTTTTTT. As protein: CASSSFTAGVTTGELFF.

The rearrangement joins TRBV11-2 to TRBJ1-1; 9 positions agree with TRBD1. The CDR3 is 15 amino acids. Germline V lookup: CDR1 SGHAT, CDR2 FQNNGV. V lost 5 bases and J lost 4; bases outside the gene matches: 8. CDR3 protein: CASSPAGTGFTEAFF. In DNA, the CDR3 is TGTGCCAGCAGCCCAGCCGGGACAGGGTTCACTGAAGCTTTCTTT.

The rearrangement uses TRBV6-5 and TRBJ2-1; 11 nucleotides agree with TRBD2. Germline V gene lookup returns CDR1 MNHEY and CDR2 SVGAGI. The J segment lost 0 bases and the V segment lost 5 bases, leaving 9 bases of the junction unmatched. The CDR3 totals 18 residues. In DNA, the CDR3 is TGTGCCAGCAGTCCCCTAGCGGGGGGTCGGAGCTCCTACAATGAGCAGTTCTTC. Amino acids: CASSPLAGGRSSYNEQFF.

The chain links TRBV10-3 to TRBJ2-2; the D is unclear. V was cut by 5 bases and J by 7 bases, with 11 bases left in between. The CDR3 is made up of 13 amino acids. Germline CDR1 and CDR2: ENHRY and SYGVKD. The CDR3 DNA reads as TGTGCCATCAGTCCCTCCGACCACGGGGAGCTGTTTTTT. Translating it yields CAISPSDHGELFF.

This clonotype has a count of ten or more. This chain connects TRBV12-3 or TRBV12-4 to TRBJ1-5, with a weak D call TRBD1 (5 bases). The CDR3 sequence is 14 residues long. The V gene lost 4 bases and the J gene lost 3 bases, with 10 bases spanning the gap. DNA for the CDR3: TGTGCCAGCAGTTGGGGCAGCCTCAATCAGCCCCAGCATTTT. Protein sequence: CASSWGSLNQPQHF.